These T cell receptor beta chains were read from a single sample in a study of vaccination effects on CD4 cells after COVID-19. No antigens are known for them. Libraries were prepared by immunoSEQ multiplex PCR; TCRdb keeps only in-frame clonotypes and omits some of them. Counted here are about 66,000 clones, 76% occurring once; the ten biggest clones make up about 0.86%. The starting material was CD4+ T cells from PBMCs cultured with HCoV-OC43 spike peptides, obtained after COVID-19 vaccination. Source of these receptors: a human donor who received a COVID-19 vaccine. Each CDR3 is given with its conserved first and last residue.

CDR3aa	v_gene	j_gene
CASSHGGTGGTDTQYF	TRBV19	TRBJ2-3
CATSDSFEGNEAFF	TRBV24-1	TRBJ1-1
CASSRTGTGYEKLFF	TRBV14	TRBJ1-4
CASSPDRVVYGYTF	TRBV28	TRBJ1-2
CASSLQGTETYNEQFF	TRBV27	TRBJ2-1
CASRPDRGNTGELFF	TRBV6-5	TRBJ2-2
CASSYHLGTATQETQYF	TRBV6-2/TRBV6-3	TRBJ2-5
CAANPAGGNTIYF	TRBV10-3	TRBJ1-3
CASSLSFHQPQHF	TRBV27	TRBJ1-5
CASSLRAVVPTSSGVDTQYF	TRBV5-1	TRBJ2-3
CASRSSPDTQYF	TRBV7-9	TRBJ2-3
CAPGTGEFQPQHF	TRBV5-5	TRBJ1-5
CASSRGPPRVGSPLHF	TRBV6-2/TRBV6-3	TRBJ1-6
CASSWGQGVDTQYF	TRBV7-3	TRBJ2-3
CASSQAGALSGANVLTF	TRBV14	TRBJ2-6
CASSTRQAHSGYTF	TRBV2	TRBJ1-2
CASSLSGGRNTIYF	TRBV7-2	TRBJ1-3
CASSPPDKNTGELFF	TRBV18	TRBJ2-2
CASSLLGQTNTGELFF	TRBV7-9	TRBJ2-2
CREVAGGGGREQFF	TRBV19	TRBJ2-1
CASSVDRSFPGELFF	TRBV6-5	TRBJ2-2
CASSSSGPQLPYF	TRBV28	TRBJ2-3
CASSLTDTYGYTF	TRBV5-1	TRBJ1-2
CASSQPPGSAGELFF	TRBV4-1	TRBJ2-2
CRAGTAMNTEAFF	TRBV29-1	TRBJ1-1
CASSPARSVNYGYTF	TRBV3-1/TRBV3-2	TRBJ1-2
CASSPQGQPQHF	TRBV7-8	TRBJ1-5
CASNPRGGDYGYTF	TRBV28	TRBJ1-2
CASSRRPNQPQHF	TRBV6-6	TRBJ1-5
CASSLGQGRTQYF	TRBV5-1	TRBJ2-5
CASSERAGATGPEAFF	TRBV2	TRBJ1-1
CASSLVGAGGNQPQHF	TRBV7-2	TRBJ1-5
CASRPGYNNEQFF	TRBV3-1/TRBV3-2	TRBJ2-1
CASMKGLSYNEQFF	TRBV2	TRBJ2-1
CASRAGGNTIYF	TRBV6-6	TRBJ1-3
CASSGRWDSVDTEAFF	TRBV6-1	TRBJ1-1
CAWSVRDILDGYTF	TRBV30	TRBJ1-2
CASSQAQGRWTEAFF	TRBV4-1	TRBJ1-1
CASSSPGTANTGELFF	TRBV5-1	TRBJ2-2
CASSEGQGEQPQHF	TRBV2	TRBJ1-5
CASGDRSGGYTF	TRBV19	TRBJ1-2
CASSQAGTASTNEQFF	TRBV3-1/TRBV3-2	TRBJ2-1